This T cell receptor beta chain was sequenced in a study of blood T cell repertoires in COVID-19 (dated by TCRdb to the early 2020s). About the full investigation: Samples covering the acute and convalescent phases of COVID-19 were provided by collaborators in the United States, Italy and Spain. The material from the prospective study consisted of cDNA or gDNA derived from T cells, B-cell-depleted T cells, or PBMCs. Where HLA class I and class II types were available, the types were taken from metadata supplied by the sample provider, not from assay-based typing. The repertoires were released in a freely available public database meant as a resource for research on the immune response to SARS-CoV-2. The dataset comprised deeply sampled blood TCRbeta repertoires from subjects exposed to, actively infected with, or recovered from COVID-19. Samples came from the ongoing ImmuneRACE study (first 160 participants) plus 1,254 subjects from 6 global collaborators. Sample metadata almost always included a de-identified subject ID, COVID-19 status, age in years and sex.

The study at large found these results: The quantity of clinical and demographic metadata differed by source and by participant and was supplied without curation.

TCRbeta CDR3 regions were amplified from genomic DNA by means of the immunoSEQ Assay, a bias-controlled multiplex PCR. The authors processed their data as follows. The number of nucleated cells in each sample was estimated by amplification of reference gene primers within the assay. To quantify the absolute abundance of each unique TCRbeta CDR3 rearrangement, sequence reads were collapsed and filtered. For each sample, productive Simpson clonality was calculated as the square root of Simpson's diversity index over productive rearrangements. Held by TCRdb, this immuneACCESS table contains in-frame sequences only and omits some clones. Under half of the omission traces to an unresolved V gene where checked; the cause of the rest is unknown. The DNA was the basis for D and trimming; V, J and clone size are from that table. The sample table contains 140,000 to 150,000 clones; only one count was recorded for more than 75% of them. Of the sample, approximately 1.3% is held by the ten largest clones.

Turning to this clone: Which antigen it targets is not known. Per-base qualities were not stored, and no clone one base away is much larger.

The CDR3 numbers 16 residues from cysteine through phenylalanine. Just the 48-base CDR3 DNA is kept, in frame starting at base 1. Trimming costs V 6 bases and J 5 bases, and their ends lie 20 bases apart. Via the germline V gene, CDR1 is KGHSH and CDR2 LQKENI. Participants in the prospective study were aged about 18 to 95 years, lived in some 24 United States geographic areas, and enrolled through a virtual design. Cohort assignment in the prospective study relied on participant-reported clinical history from a screening survey and a study questionnaire. In the prospective study, mobile phlebotomists collected whole blood, serum and a nasopharyngeal or oropharyngeal swab from each participant. Additional blood draws and questionnaires over an approximately 2-month period could optionally be provided by prospective study participants. Prospective study blood samples were shipped either frozen or at room temperature before DNA extraction.

This sequence originates from a young woman with acute COVID-19. The chain employs TRBV18 and TRBJ1-5; the D region possibly corresponds to TRBD1 (6 bases align). The source material was PBMCs or T cells enriched from blood (not recorded which). In nucleotides, the sequence is TGTGCCAGCTCTCAGGGGTTTCGTGTTGGGCATCAGCCCCAGCATTTT. This translates into CASSQGFRVGHQPQHF.